The rows below give T cell receptor beta chains drawn from one sample of a study of siplizumab effects on memory and regulatory T cells. Assay used: immunoSEQ multiplex PCR; TCRdb lists only in-frame clones, some missing. The sample has 80,000 to 130,000 clones; more than 85% are singletons. The sequenced sample consisted of CD4+ T cells sorted from blood. The receptor source for this set is a human donor in good health. Some clones in this sample may be carry-over from other donors' samples. The CDR3 runs from the conserved cysteine through the conserved F or W. The order of the fields is clone size, D gene, J gene, V gene, CDR3 protein, CDR3 DNA. D genes are given only for firm matches. Part of the rows lack a size; the others show once, few, many or a class for expanded clones.

clone_size: .; d_call: TRBD2; j_call: TRBJ2-3; v_call: TRBV29-1; cdr3_aa: CSVESSGVAGASPDTQYF; cdr3_nt: TGCAGCGTTGAAAGTTCGGGGGTAGCGGGAGCATCCCCAGATACGCAGTATTTT
clone_size: .; d_call: .; j_call: TRBJ1-2; v_call: TRBV6-6; cdr3_aa: CASSLQAGNNYGYTF; cdr3_nt: TGTGCCAGCAGCCTACAGGCAGGGAATAACTATGGCTACACCTTC
clone_size: .; d_call: TRBD1; j_call: TRBJ1-2; v_call: TRBV5-1; cdr3_aa: CASSFSGTVSGYTF; cdr3_nt: TGCGCCAGCAGCTTCTCCGGGACAGTAAGTGGCTACACCTTC
clone_size: .; d_call: TRBD1; j_call: TRBJ2-7; v_call: TRBV11-2; cdr3_aa: CASSPHLVQGESSYEQYF; cdr3_nt: TGTGCCAGCAGCCCACATCTTGTGCAGGGGGAAAGCTCCTACGAGCAGTACTTC
clone_size: .; d_call: .; j_call: TRBJ2-7; v_call: TRBV7-9; cdr3_aa: CASSLAGWGYEQYF; cdr3_nt: TGTGCCAGCAGCTTAGCTGGGTGGGGGTACGAGCAGTACTTC
clone_size: .; d_call: TRBD2; j_call: TRBJ2-3; v_call: TRBV6-6; cdr3_aa: CATRRTSTDTQYF; cdr3_nt: TGTGCCACCAGGAGGACTAGTACAGATACGCAGTATTTT
clone_size: .; d_call: .; j_call: TRBJ1-3; v_call: TRBV19; cdr3_aa: CASTGRGASSGNTIYF; cdr3_nt: TGTGCCAGTACCGGACGGGGTGCTAGTTCCGGAAACACCATATATTTT
clone_size: .; d_call: .; j_call: TRBJ2-1; v_call: TRBV4-2; cdr3_aa: CASSQERSGTGGFNEQFF; cdr3_nt: TGTGCCAGCAGCCAAGAAAGATCCGGGACTGGGGGGTTTAACGAGCAGTTCTTC
clone_size: .; d_call: TRBD1; j_call: TRBJ2-5; v_call: TRBV27; cdr3_aa: CASSTRTGVETQYF; cdr3_nt: TGTGCCAGCAGCACCAGGACAGGGGTGGAGACCCAGTACTTC
clone_size: once; d_call: .; j_call: TRBJ2-5; v_call: TRBV19; cdr3_aa: CASRAGVQETQYF; cdr3_nt: TGTGCCAGTAGGGCAGGGGTTCAGGAGACCCAGTACTTC